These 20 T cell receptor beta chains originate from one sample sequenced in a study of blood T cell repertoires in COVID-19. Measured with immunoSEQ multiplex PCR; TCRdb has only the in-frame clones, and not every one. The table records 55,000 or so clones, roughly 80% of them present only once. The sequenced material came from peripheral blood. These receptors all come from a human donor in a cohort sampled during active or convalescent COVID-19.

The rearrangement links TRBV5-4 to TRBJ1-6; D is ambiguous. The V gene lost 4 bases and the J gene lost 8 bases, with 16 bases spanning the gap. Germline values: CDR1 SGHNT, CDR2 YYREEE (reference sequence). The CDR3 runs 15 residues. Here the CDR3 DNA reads TGTGCCAGCAGCCCATCGGAGAGGGTAGATTCACCCCTCCACTTT. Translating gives CASSPSERVDSPLHF. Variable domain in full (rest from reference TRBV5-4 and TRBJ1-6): ETGVTQSPTHLIKTRGQQVTLRCSSQSGHNTVSWYQQALGQGPQFIFQYYREEENGRGNFPPRFSGLQFPNYSSELNVNALELDDSALYLCASSPSERVDSPLHFGNGTRLTVT.

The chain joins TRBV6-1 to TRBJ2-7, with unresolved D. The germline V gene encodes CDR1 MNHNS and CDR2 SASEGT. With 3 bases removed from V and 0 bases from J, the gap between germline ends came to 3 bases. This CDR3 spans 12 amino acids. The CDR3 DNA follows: TGTGCCAGCAGTGACAGCTCCTACGAGCAGTACTTC. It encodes CASSDSSYEQYF.

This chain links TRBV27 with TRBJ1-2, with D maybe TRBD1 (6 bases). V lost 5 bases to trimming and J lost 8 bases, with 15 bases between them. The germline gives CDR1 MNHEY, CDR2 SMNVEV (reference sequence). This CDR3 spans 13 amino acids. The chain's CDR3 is CASSPQGRLGYTF. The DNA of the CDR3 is TGTGCCAGCAGTCCGCAGGGGCGCCTGGGCTACACCTTC.

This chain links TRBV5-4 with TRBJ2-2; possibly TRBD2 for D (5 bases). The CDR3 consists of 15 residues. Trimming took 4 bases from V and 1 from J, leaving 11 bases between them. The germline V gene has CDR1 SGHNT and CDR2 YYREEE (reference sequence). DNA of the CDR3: TGTGCCAGCAGCCCCGACGGACTGAACACCGGGGAGCTGTTTTTT. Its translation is CASSPDGLNTGELFF.

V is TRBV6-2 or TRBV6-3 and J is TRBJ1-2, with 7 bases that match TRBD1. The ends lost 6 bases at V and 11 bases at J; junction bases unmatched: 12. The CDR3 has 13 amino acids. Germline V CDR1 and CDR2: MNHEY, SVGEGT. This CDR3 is CASSQGTVPVYTF. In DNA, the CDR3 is TGTGCCAGCAGCCAAGGGACAGTTCCTGTGTACACCTTC.

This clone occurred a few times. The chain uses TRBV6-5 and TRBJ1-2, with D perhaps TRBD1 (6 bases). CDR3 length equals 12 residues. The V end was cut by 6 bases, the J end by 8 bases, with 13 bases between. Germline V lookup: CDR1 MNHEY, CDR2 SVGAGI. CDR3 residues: CASSSPGEGYTF. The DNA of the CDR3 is TGTGCCAGCAGCTCTCCAGGGGAAGGCTACACCTTC.

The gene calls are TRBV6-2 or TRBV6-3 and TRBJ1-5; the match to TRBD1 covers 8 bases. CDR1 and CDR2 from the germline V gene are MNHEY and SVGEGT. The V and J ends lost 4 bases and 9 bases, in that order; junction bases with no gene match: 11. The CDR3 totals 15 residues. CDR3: CASSSRQGAERPQHF. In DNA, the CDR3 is TGTGCCAGCAGTTCGCGGCAGGGGGCTGAACGGCCCCAGCATTTT.

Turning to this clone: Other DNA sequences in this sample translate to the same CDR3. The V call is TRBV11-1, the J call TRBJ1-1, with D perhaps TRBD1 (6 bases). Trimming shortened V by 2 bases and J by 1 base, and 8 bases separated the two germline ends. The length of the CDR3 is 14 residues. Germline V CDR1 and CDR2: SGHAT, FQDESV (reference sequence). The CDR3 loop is CASSLRQANTEAFF. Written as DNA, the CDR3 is TGTGCCAGCAGCTTACGACAGGCGAACACTGAAGCTTTCTTT.

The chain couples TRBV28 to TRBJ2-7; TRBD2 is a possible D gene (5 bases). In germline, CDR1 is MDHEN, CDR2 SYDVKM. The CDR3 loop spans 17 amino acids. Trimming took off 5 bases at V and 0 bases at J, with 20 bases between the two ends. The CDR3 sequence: CASSLPGLITRSYEQYF. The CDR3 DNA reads TGTGCCAGCAGTCTTCCCGGACTGATTACACGCTCCTACGAGCAGTACTTC.

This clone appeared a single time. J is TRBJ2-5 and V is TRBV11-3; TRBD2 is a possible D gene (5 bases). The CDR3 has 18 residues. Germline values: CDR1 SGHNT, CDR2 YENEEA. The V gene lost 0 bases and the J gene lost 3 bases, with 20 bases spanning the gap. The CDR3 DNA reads TGTGCCAGCAGCTTAGACGGTAGTGCTTTTAAGAGGGAAGAGACCCAGTACTTC. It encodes CASSLDGSAFKREETQYF.

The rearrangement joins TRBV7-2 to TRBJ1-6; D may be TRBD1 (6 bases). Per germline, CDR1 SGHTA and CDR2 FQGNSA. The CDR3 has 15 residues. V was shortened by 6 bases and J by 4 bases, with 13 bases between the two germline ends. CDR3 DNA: TGTGCCAGCAGTGGAACCGGACAGTATAATTCACCCCTCCACTTT. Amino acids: CASSGTGQYNSPLHF.

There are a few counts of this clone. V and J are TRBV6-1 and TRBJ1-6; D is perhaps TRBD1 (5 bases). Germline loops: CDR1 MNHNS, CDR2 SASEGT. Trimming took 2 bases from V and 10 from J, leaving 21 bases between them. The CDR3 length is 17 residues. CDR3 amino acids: CASSETLIGWRGSPLHF. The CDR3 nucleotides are TGTGCCAGCAGTGAAACCTTAATAGGTTGGCGGGGGTCACCCCTCCACTTT.

The CDR3 DNA reads as TGTGCCAGCAGTAAAAGGACAGGGCTAAGAAACACCATATATTTT. Translating gives CASSKRTGLRNTIYF. J is TRBJ1-3 and V is TRBV27, with TRBD1 matching over 8 bases. This CDR3 contains 15 residues. In germline, CDR1 is MNHEY, CDR2 SMNVEV (reference sequence). With 5 bases clipped from V and 5 bases from J, the junction kept 8 bases outside the gene matches.

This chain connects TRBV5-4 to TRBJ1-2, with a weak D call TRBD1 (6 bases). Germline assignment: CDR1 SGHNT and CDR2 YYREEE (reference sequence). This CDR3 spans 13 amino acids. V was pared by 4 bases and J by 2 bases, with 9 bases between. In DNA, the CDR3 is TGTGCCAGCAGCGTGGACAGAAACTATGGCTACACCTTC. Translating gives CASSVDRNYGYTF. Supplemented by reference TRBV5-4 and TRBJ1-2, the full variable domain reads ETGVTQSPTHLIKTRGQQVTLRCSSQSGHNTVSWYQQALGQGPQFIFQYYREEENGRGNFPPRFSGLQFPNYSSELNVNALELDDSALYLCASSVDRNYGYTFGSGTRLTVV.

The CDR3 bases are TGTGCCACCAGTGACCCAGGGGATACGCAGTATTTT. Its translation is CATSDPGDTQYF. The chain links TRBV24-1 to TRBJ2-3; possibly TRBD1 for D (5 bases). The CDR3 extends over 12 amino acids. The V gene lost 4 bases and the J gene lost 6 bases, with 7 bases spanning the gap. CDR1 and CDR2 (germline): KGHDR, SFDVKD.

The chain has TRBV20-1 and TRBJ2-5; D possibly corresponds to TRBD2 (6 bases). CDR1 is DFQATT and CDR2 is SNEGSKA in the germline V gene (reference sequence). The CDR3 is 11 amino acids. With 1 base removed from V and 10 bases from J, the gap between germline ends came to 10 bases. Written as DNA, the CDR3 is TGCAGTGCTAGAGTCTCGGGGGACCAGTACTTC. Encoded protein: CSARVSGDQYF.

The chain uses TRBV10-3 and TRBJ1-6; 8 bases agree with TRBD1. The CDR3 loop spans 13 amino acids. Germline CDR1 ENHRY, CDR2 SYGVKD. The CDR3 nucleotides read TGTGCTATGACAGGGGTCTTGAATTCACCCCTCCACTTT. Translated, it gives CAMTGVLNSPLHF.

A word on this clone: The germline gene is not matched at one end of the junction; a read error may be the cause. Here the CDR3 DNA reads TGTGCTAGCAGCTTAGCGCCTGGGGGCTTTGAGACCCAGTACTTC. It specifies CASSLAPGGFETQYF. This chain connects TRBV7-7 to TRBJ2-5, with D possibly matching TRBD1 (6 bases). In germline, CDR1 is SSHAT, CDR2 FNYEAQ (reference sequence). This CDR3 is 15 amino acids long. Complete variable domain (other parts from reference TRBV7-7 and TRBJ2-5): GAGVSQSPRYKVTKRGQDVTLRCDPISSHATLYWYQQALGQGPEFLTYFNYEAQPDKSGLPSDRFSAERPEGSISTLTIQRTEQRDSAMYRCASSLAPGGFETQYFGPGTRLLVL.

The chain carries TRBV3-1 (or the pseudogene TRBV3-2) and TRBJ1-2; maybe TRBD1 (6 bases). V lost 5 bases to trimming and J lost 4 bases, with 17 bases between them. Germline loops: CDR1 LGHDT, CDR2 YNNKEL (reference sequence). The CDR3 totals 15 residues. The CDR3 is CASSAAGAGIYGYTF. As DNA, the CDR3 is TGTGCCAGCAGCGCTGCGGGGGCGGGGATCTATGGCTACACCTTC.

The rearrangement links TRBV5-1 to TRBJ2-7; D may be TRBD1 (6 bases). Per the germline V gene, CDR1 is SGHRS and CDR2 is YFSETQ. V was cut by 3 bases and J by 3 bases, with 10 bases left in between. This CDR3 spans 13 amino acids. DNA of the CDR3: TGCGCCAGCAGCTGGGGGACATACTACGAGCAGTACTTC. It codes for CASSWGTYYEQYF. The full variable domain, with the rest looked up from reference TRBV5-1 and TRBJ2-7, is KAGVTQTPRYLIKTRGQQVTLSCSPISGHRSVSWYQQTPGQGLQFLFEYFSETQRNKGNFPGRFSGRQFSNSRSEMNVSTLELGDSALYLCASSWGTYYEQYFGPGTRLTVT.